This passage covers 19 T cell receptor beta chains from one sample sequenced in a study of technical replicates of blood from several donors. The protocol was immunoSEQ multiplex PCR, while the TCRdb copy is restricted to in-frame clones and leaves out a portion. The sample has 74,000 or so clones, around 96% seen once. Material for sequencing was T cells isolated from PBMCs. All receptors derive from a human donor in good health.

The chain links TRBV10-3 to TRBJ2-7; TRBD1 aligns across 10 bases. The CDR3 covers 15 residues. Germline values: CDR1 ENHRY, CDR2 SYGVKD. Trimming took 3 bases from V and 2 from J; bases not matched to a gene: 4. The CDR3 sequence is CAISDRDRGTYEQYF. The CDR3 bases are TGTGCCATCAGTGACCGGGACAGGGGAACCTACGAGCAGTACTTC.

The chain combines TRBV6-1 with TRBJ2-6; the match to TRBD1 covers 9 bases. V gave up 7 bases and J gave up 2 bases; unmatched junction bases: 3. The CDR3 contains 15 residues. Germline-derived CDR1 and CDR2 are MNHNS and SASEGT. CDR3 DNA sequence: TGTGCCAGCACCACAGGGGGCGCTGGGGCCAACGTCCTGACTTTC. It translates to CASTTGGAGANVLTF.

V is TRBV6-5 and J is TRBJ1-4; D is ambiguous. The V gene lost 5 bases and the J gene lost 7 bases, with 8 bases spanning the gap. Germline-derived CDR1 and CDR2 are MNHEY and SVGAGI. The CDR3 runs to 12 residues. Here the CDR3 reads CASSISGEKLFF. The DNA of the CDR3 is TGTGCCAGCAGTATATCAGGTGAAAAACTGTTTTTT.

This chain links TRBV28 with TRBJ2-7, with 8 bases fitting TRBD2. The germline V gene has CDR1 MDHEN and CDR2 SYDVKM. Losses at the gene ends were 2 bases for V and 1 base for J; bases not matched to a gene: 4. This CDR3 region has 15 residues. In nucleotides, the CDR3 is TGTGCCAGCAGTTTAACGGGAGGGAAGTCCTACGAGCAGTACTTC. Translation gives CASSLTGGKSYEQYF.

This clone appeared a single time. The chain is built from TRBV18 and TRBJ2-7; no firm D call. Trimming took 2 bases from V and 6 from J, leaving 8 bases between them. CDR3 length equals 12 residues. The germline V gene encodes CDR1 KGHSH and CDR2 LQKENI. CDR3 DNA: TGTGCCAGCTCACCAGTCGGTGTCGAGCAGTACTTC. It specifies CASSPVGVEQYF.

V usage is TRBV29-1 and J usage is TRBJ2-1, with 8 bases fitting TRBD1. The CDR3 consists of 15 residues. Looked up from germline, CDR1 is SQVTM and CDR2 is ANQGSEA. V lost 3 bases to trimming and J lost 7 bases; unmatched junction nucleotides: 11. The CDR3 loop is CSVEQGTGALNEQFF. The CDR3 region has the DNA TGCAGCGTTGAGCAAGGGACAGGAGCCTTGAATGAGCAGTTCTTC.

The chain combines TRBV28 with TRBJ2-1; D is perhaps TRBD2 (6 bases). Germline loops: CDR1 MDHEN, CDR2 SYDVKM. CDR3 length equals 16 residues. Trimming left V 5 bases short and J 3 bases short, with 17 bases between. DNA for the CDR3: TGTGCCAGCAGTCGCGGCGGAGGGGCTGGCTACAATGAGCAGTTCTTC. The encoded protein is CASSRGGGAGYNEQFF.

The CDR3 nucleotides read TGTGCCAGCAGAATCCTCAGGACAGGGGAGGGCGAGCAGTACTTC. This codes for CASRILRTGEGEQYF. The chain couples TRBV6-1 to TRBJ2-7; 9 bases map to TRBD1. The CDR3 has 15 residues. Germline assignment: CDR1 MNHNS and CDR2 SASEGT. Trimming cost V 6 bases and J 6 bases; bases outside gene matches: 12.

The chain's CDR3 is CASSIHLQGSEAFF. CDR3 bases: TGTGCCAGCAGTATCCATTTACAGGGGTCTGAAGCTTTCTTT. The chain has TRBV27 and TRBJ1-1; 7 bases line up with TRBD1. V was clipped by 5 bases and J by 6 bases; unmatched bases: 9. In germline, CDR1 is MNHEY, CDR2 SMNVEV (reference sequence). The CDR3 sequence is 14 residues long.

In DNA form, the CDR3 reads TGTGCCAGCAGCTACGAACAGGGGAGTAATGAAAAACTGTTTTTT. This translates into CASSYEQGSNEKLFF. V and J are TRBV9 and TRBJ1-4; 7 bases map to TRBD1. With V trimmed by 4 bases and J by 4 bases, 7 bases remained unmatched. The CDR3 runs 15 residues. Per germline, CDR1 SGDLS and CDR2 YYNGEE.

The V call is TRBV28, the J call TRBJ2-2, with D tentatively TRBD1 (5 bases). V was pared by 8 bases and J by 4 bases, with 14 bases between. CDR3 length: 14 amino acids. Germline-derived CDR1 and CDR2 are MDHEN and SYDVKM. The CDR3 is CASFRQRVTGELFF. The CDR3 region has the DNA TGTGCCAGCTTTCGACAGAGAGTCACCGGGGAGCTGTTTTTT.

The chain is built from TRBV2 and TRBJ2-1; 16 bases are shared with TRBD2. There are 18 residues in the CDR3. Germline V gene data show CDR1 as SNHLY and CDR2 as FYNNEI. After removal of 6 bases from V and 7 bases from J, the junction contained 12 bases not matched to a gene. CDR3 amino acids: CASSLHGTSGRVGNEQFF. The CDR3 coding sequence is TGTGCCAGCAGCCTCCACGGGACTAGCGGGAGGGTAGGGAATGAGCAGTTCTTC.

The chain employs TRBV7-2 and TRBJ2-3, with 9 positions matching TRBD2. Germline V gene sequence: CDR1 SGHTA, CDR2 FQGNSA. CDR3 size: 15 residues. V dropped 5 bases and J dropped 2; count of bases not matched to a gene: 5. CDR3 residues: CASSARLADTDTQYF. CDR3 nucleotide sequence: TGTGCCAGCAGCGCCCGACTAGCGGACACAGATACGCAGTATTTT.

This rearrangement joins TRBV27 to TRBJ1-5; TRBD1 might be the D (6 bases). V was pared by 5 bases and J by 3 bases, with 14 bases between. This CDR3 comprises 15 residues. Germline loops: CDR1 MNHEY, CDR2 SMNVEV (reference sequence). The CDR3: CASSLRGFPNQPQHF. The CDR3 region has the DNA TGTGCCAGCAGTCTCAGGGGCTTTCCCAATCAGCCCCAGCATTTT.

The chain couples TRBV11-2 to TRBJ2-1; 8 bases fit TRBD2. CDR3 length: 13 residues. Germline CDR1 reads SGHAT; CDR2 reads FQNNGV. The V and J ends lost 7 bases and 6 bases, in that order; junction bases with no gene match: 5. CDR3: CASNPTSGNEQFF. The DNA for the CDR3 is TGTGCCAGCAACCCTACTAGCGGCAATGAGCAGTTCTTC.

This clone was detected once. Other DNA sequences from this sample encode an identical CDR3 as well. The V call is TRBV29-1, the J call TRBJ2-7; no firm D call. The CDR3 has 11 amino acids. CDR1 SQVTM and CDR2 ANQGSEA come from the germline V gene. The V end was cut by 2 bases, the J end by 0 bases, with 2 bases between. CDR3 protein: CSVEYSYEQYF. The CDR3 DNA follows: TGCAGCGTTGAATACTCCTACGAGCAGTACTTC.

CDR3 protein: CASSFRGHQAQYF. DNA of the CDR3: TGTGCCAGCAGTTTTCGCGGGCACCAAGCCCAGTACTTC. The chain is built from TRBV28 and TRBJ2-5; TRBD2 is a possible D gene (5 bases). Germline V gives CDR1 MDHEN, CDR2 SYDVKM. The length of the CDR3 is 13 residues. The V end was cut by 3 bases, the J end by 9 bases, with 14 bases between.

The V call is TRBV6-4, the J call TRBJ2-1; TRBD1 might be the D (5 bases). Trimming cost V 0 bases and J 6 bases, with 15 bases left between them. This CDR3 spans 16 amino acids. CDR1 MRHNA and CDR2 SNTAGT come from the germline V gene. The CDR3 region is CASSDSSNPGANEQFF. CDR3 DNA: TGTGCCAGCAGTGACTCGAGCAACCCTGGGGCCAATGAGCAGTTCTTC.

J is TRBJ1-2 and V is TRBV13; a possible D gene is TRBD1 (5 bases). V was cut by 2 bases and J by 7 bases, with 11 bases left in between. CDR3 length: 13 amino acids. The germline gives CDR1 PRHDT, CDR2 FYEKMQ (reference sequence). In DNA form, the CDR3 reads TGTGCCAGCAGCTTACAGGGAGGCAGTGGCTACACCTTC. Amino acid sequence: CASSLQGGSGYTF. Full variable domain (rest looked up from reference TRBV13 and TRBJ1-2): AAGVIQSPRHLIKEKRETATLKCYPIPRHDTVYWYQQGPGQDPQFLISFYEKMQSDKGSIPDRFSAQQFSDYHSELNMSSLELGDSALYFCASSLQGGSGYTFGSGTRLTVV.